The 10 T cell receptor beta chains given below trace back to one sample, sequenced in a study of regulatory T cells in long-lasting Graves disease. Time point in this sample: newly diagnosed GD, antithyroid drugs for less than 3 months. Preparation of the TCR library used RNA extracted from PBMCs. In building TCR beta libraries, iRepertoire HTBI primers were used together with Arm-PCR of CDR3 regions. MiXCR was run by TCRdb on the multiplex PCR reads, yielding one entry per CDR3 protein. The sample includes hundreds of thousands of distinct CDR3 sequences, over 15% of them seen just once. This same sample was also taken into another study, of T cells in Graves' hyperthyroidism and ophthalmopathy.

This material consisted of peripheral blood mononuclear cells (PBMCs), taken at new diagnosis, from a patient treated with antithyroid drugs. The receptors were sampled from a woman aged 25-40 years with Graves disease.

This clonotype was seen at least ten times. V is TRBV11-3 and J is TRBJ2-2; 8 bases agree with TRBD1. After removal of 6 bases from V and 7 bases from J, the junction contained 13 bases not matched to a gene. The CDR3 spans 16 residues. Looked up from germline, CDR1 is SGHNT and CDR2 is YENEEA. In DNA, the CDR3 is TGTGCCAGCAGTTCCCCGACAGGGGTAGGCGGCGGGGAGCTGTTTTTT. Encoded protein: CASSSPTGVGGGELFF.

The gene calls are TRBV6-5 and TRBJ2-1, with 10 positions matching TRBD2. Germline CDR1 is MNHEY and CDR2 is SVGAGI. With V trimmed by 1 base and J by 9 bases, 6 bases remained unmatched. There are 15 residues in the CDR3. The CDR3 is CASSYFGLAVSEQFF. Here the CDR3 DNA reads TGTGCCAGCAGTTACTTCGGACTAGCGGTTTCTGAGCAGTTCTTC.

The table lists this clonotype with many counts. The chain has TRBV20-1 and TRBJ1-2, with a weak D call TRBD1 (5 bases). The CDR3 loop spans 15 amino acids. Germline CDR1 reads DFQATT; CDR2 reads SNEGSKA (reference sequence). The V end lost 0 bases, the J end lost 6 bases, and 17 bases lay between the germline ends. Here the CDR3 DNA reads TGCAGTGCTAGAGACGTAAACCAGGGAGGACATGGCTACACCTTC. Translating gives CSARDVNQGGHGYTF.

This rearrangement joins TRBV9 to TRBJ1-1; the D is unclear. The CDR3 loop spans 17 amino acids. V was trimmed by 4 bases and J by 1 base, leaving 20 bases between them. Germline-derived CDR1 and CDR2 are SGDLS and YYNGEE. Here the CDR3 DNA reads TGTGCCAGCAGCCCCTCCTTGAATGTAATTTCGAACACTGAAGCTTTCTTT. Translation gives CASSPSLNVISNTEAFF.

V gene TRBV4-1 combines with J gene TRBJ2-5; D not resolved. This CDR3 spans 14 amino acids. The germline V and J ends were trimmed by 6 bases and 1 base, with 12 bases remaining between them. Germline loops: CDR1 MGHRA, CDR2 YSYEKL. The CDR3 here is CASRRQMGQETQYF. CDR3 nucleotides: TGCGCCAGCAGGCGCCAGATGGGCCAAGAGACCCAGTACTTC.

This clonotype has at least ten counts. CDR3 sequence reads: CAIGPGGVRTDTQYF. The CDR3 DNA is TGTGCCATCGGCCCAGGGGGCGTACGGACAGATACGCAGTATTTT. The chain carries TRBV10-3 and TRBJ2-3; TRBD1 agrees at 8 bases. Germline V CDR1 and CDR2: ENHRY, SYGVKD. The CDR3 length is 15 residues. V shed 8 bases and J 3 bases; nucleotides not matched to a gene: 10.

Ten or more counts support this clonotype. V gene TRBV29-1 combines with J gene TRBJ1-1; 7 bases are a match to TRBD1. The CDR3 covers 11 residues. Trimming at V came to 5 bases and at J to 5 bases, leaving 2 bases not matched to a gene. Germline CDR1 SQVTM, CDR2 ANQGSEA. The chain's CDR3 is CSVKQGTEAFF. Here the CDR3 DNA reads TGCAGCGTTAAACAGGGGACTGAAGCTTTCTTT.

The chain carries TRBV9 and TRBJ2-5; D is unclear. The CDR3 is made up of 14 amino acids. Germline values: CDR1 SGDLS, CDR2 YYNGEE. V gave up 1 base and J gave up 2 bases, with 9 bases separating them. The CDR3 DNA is TGTGCCAGCAGCGTATCGGCATGGCAAGAGACCCAGTACTTC. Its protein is CASSVSAWQETQYF.

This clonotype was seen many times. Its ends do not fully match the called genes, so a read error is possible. The CDR3 DNA reads TGTGCCAGCAGTTTTTCGGGCTTCGCCAGGCCCGGGACAGCGATCTTT. Residues: CASSFSGFARPGTAIF. The chain recombines TRBV27 with TRBJ1-1; 7 nucleotides line up with TRBD1. The CDR3 contains 16 residues. Germline V gives CDR1 MNHEY, CDR2 SMNVEV (reference sequence).

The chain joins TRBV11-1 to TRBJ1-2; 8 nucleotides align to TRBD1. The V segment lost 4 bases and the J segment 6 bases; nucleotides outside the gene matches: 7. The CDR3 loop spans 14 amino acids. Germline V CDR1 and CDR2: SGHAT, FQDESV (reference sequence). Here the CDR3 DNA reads TGTGCCAGCAGCTCCCAACAGGGGGGAGATGGCTACACCTTC. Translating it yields CASSSQQGGDGYTF.